Each of the 10 T cell receptor beta chains below was sequenced from the same sample in a study of cytomegalovirus exposure and HLA in healthy donors. Using immunoSEQ multiplex PCR, the repertoire was profiled, and TCRdb retains in-frame clones only, with some absent. This table holds around 130,000 clones, more than 70% found once. The sequenced sample consisted of PBMCs. The receptors derive from a woman aged 25 to 39 in good health and CMV-seronegative.

The rearrangement links TRBV7-3 to TRBJ2-5, with 8 bases matching TRBD2. In germline, CDR1 is SGHTA, CDR2 FQGTGA. Germline trimming cut 5 bases from V and 1 base from J; bases unmatched to any gene: 6. This CDR3 contains 15 residues. The CDR3: CASSIIAGPQETQYF. As DNA, the CDR3 is TGTGCCAGCAGCATTATAGCGGGGCCCCAAGAGACCCAGTACTTC.

The chain combines TRBV7-9 with TRBJ2-1, with 12 bases aligning to TRBD1. V lost 4 bases to trimming and J lost 9 bases; unmatched junction nucleotides: 4. The CDR3 consists of 14 residues. Germline-derived CDR1 and CDR2 are SEHNR and FQNEAQ (reference sequence). CDR3 nucleotide sequence: TGTGCCAGCAGCTCCCGGGACAGGGGGCCTGAGCAGTTCTTC. Its translation: CASSSRDRGPEQFF.

This chain links TRBV23-1 with TRBJ1-2, with TRBD1 identical over 7 bases. TRBV23-1 is an open reading frame, and its role is uncertain. Losses at the gene ends were 6 bases for V and 0 bases for J; bases not matched to a gene: 16. CDR3 length: 18 residues. This CDR3 is CASSHRRNRGRANYGYTF. The CDR3 region has the DNA TGCGCCAGCAGCCACAGGAGGAACAGGGGAAGGGCTAACTATGGCTACACCTTC.

This rearrangement joins TRBV7-2 to TRBJ2-7, with D possibly TRBD2 on 5 matching bases. The V end lost 1 base, the J end lost 0 bases, and 16 bases lay between the germline ends. The germline V gene encodes CDR1 SGHTA and CDR2 FQGNSA. The CDR3 length is 17 residues. The CDR3 sequence: CASSLGLGGPSSYEQYF. The CDR3 nucleotides are TGTGCCAGCAGCTTAGGGCTAGGAGGTCCCAGCTCCTACGAGCAGTACTTC.

The V gene is TRBV15, the J gene TRBJ2-2, with a possible D match to TRBD1 (5 bases). Looked up from germline, CDR1 is LNHNV and CDR2 is YYDKDF (reference sequence). Trimming took 3 bases from V and 2 from J, leaving 7 bases between them. The CDR3 length is 14 residues. The chain's CDR3 is CATSRTDNTGELFF. DNA of the CDR3: TGTGCCACCAGCAGGACAGATAACACCGGGGAGCTGTTTTTT.

The chain recombines TRBV4-1 with TRBJ1-1; D may be TRBD1 (6 bases). CDR3 length: 16 amino acids. With 0 bases removed from V and 5 bases from J, the gap between germline ends came to 16 bases. Germline values: CDR1 MGHRA, CDR2 YSYEKL. CDR3 in amino acids: CASSQDGAGAGTEAFF. DNA for the CDR3: TGCGCCAGCAGCCAAGATGGAGCGGGGGCTGGGACTGAAGCTTTCTTT.

V is TRBV7-2 and J is TRBJ1-2, with 8 bases fitting TRBD1. This CDR3 contains 13 residues. Losses at the gene ends were 4 bases for V and 7 bases for J; bases not matched to a gene: 5. Germline values: CDR1 SGHTA, CDR2 FQGNSA. In nucleotides, the CDR3 is TGTGCCAGCAGCTCGGACAGGGTTGGTGGCTACACCTTC. Translated, it gives CASSSDRVGGYTF.

J is TRBJ1-3 and V is TRBV5-1, with 11 bases matching TRBD1. V lost 4 bases, J lost 3 bases, and 6 bases stayed unmatched. The CDR3 is made up of 16 amino acids. CDR1 is SGHRS and CDR2 is YFSETQ in the germline V gene. The DNA for the CDR3 is TGCGCCAGCAGCGCCGGACAGGGGGCATTTGGAAACACCATATATTTT. It translates to CASSAGQGAFGNTIYF.

The chain employs TRBV10-3 and TRBJ1-3; possibly TRBD1 for D (5 bases). The CDR3 sequence is 13 residues long. Trimming left V 7 bases short and J 6 bases short, with 13 bases between. Per the germline V gene, CDR1 is ENHRY and CDR2 is SYGVKD. The CDR3 DNA sequence: TGTGCCATCACTGCGGGGACTCAAAACACCATATATTTT. Translation gives CAITAGTQNTIYF.

This chain links TRBV29-1 with TRBJ1-2; the match to TRBD1 covers 8 bases. There are 13 residues in the CDR3. Looked up from germline, CDR1 is SQVTM and CDR2 is ANQGSEA. The V gene end was trimmed by 5 bases and the J gene end by 6 bases; junction bases not matched to a gene: 8. The CDR3 region has the DNA TGCAGCGTTTCAGGACAGGGTATACATGGCTACACCTTC. It translates to CSVSGQGIHGYTF.